This T cell receptor (beta chain) was sequenced in a study of radiation and T cells in renal cell carcinoma. The study, taken as a whole, reports: Dominant CDR3 motifs were more common in irradiated tumors than controls.

As for this clone: Its target is not known.

As to treatment: treatment-naive control, cytoreductive nephrectomy. The tumor was a clear cell renal cell carcinoma. Germline CDR1 reads SGHDN; CDR2 reads FVKESK. Trimming took off 1 base at V and 3 bases at J, with 7 bases between the two ends. The CDR3 length is 13 residues. The protocol was immunoSEQ multiplex PCR, while the TCRdb copy is restricted to in-frame clones and leaves out a portion. The data contain 15,000 to 18,000 clones, approximately 53% of them singletons. This TCR came from a middle-aged man with renal cell carcinoma. Sequenced material: tumor tissue, taken from a patient whose treatment was nephrectomy without radiotherapy. V usage is TRBV14 and J usage is TRBJ2-7, with unresolved D. The CDR3 bases are TGTGCCAGCAGCCAAGTCCTGGGCTACGAGCAGTACTTC. This translates into CASSQVLGYEQYF.